These 26 T cell receptor beta chains were sequenced from one sample in a study of Graves' ophthalmopathy and Graves' hyperthyroidism (dated by TCRdb to the late 2010s). This sample was sequenced with an Illumina HiSeq 2000. TCR beta CDR3 regions were amplified from RNA transcripts for repertoire sequencing. HTBI primers and the Qiagen OneStep RT-PCR kit were used in a first-round RT-PCR, which was followed by a second-round multiplex PCR, size selection and purification. TCRdb itself trimmed the public reads at Q25 with fastp, ran MiXCR and retained productive beta chains. Each CDR3 protein appears once, grouped with its most common genes and DNA. Here the sample has over 450,000 distinct CDR3 sequences; 13% to 15% occur a single time. Of the sample, around 9.8% is held by the ten largest clones. Sample: blood. The receptors here all came from a woman aged 25 to 39 with Graves' ophthalmopathy. Donor details come from another sample of the same person, matched by shared clones.

In its sample, this clonotype was seen a few times. One junction end does not reproduce the germline sequence, and a read error may be involved. The chain couples TRBV28 to TRBJ2-7; TRBD2 agrees at 10 bases. This CDR3 comprises 13 residues. The germline V gene encodes CDR1 MDHEN and CDR2 SYDVKM. The CDR3 DNA reads as TGTGTCAGCAGTCAGCGAGCGGGAGGGCCGCAGTACTTC. Its protein product is CVSSQRAGGPQYF.

The V call is TRBV9, the J call TRBJ2-5; 7 bases fit TRBD1. J gave up 9 bases and V 0 bases, and 11 bases lay outside the gene matches. CDR3 length: 15 residues. Per the germline V gene, CDR1 is SGDLS and CDR2 is YYNGEE. CDR3 region: CASSVGPTGVEAQYF. CDR3 DNA sequence: TGTGCCAGCAGCGTAGGACCAACAGGGGTCGAGGCCCAGTACTTC.

Ten or more counts support this clonotype. The chain is built from TRBV4-2 and TRBJ1-1; D might be TRBD1 (5 bases). CDR1 is LGHNA and CDR2 is YNFKEQ in the germline V gene. The length of the CDR3 is 15 residues. V dropped 4 bases and J dropped 3 bases, with 15 bases sitting between them. CDR3 region: CASSLPQGSHTEAFF. Here the CDR3 DNA reads TGTGCCAGCAGCCTCCCCCAGGGTTCGCACACTGAAGCTTTCTTT.

This clonotype showed up many times. This chain joins TRBV6-1 and TRBJ1-5, with no clear D. The CDR3 consists of 14 residues. Germline CDR1 is MNHNS and CDR2 is SASEGT. The V end lost 9 bases, the J end lost 2 bases, and 14 bases lay between the germline ends. The CDR3 is CASSTGPRNQPQHF. CDR3 coding DNA: TGTGCCAGTTCCACCGGACCTCGCAATCAGCCCCAGCATTTT.

This clonotype was detected only a few times. The CDR3 is CASSVGRDRPDTEAFF. The CDR3 nucleotides read TGTGCCAGCAGCGTAGGCCGGGACAGGCCCGACACTGAAGCTTTCTTT. The chain joins TRBV9 to TRBJ1-1; 8 nucleotides match TRBD1. Looked up from germline, CDR1 is SGDLS and CDR2 is YYNGEE. Unmatched junction bases numbered 7, after V lost 0 bases and J lost 3 bases. The CDR3 is 16 residues long. Full variable domain (missing parts from reference TRBV9 and TRBJ1-1): DSGVTQTPKHLITATGQRVTLRCSPRSGDLSVYWYQQSLDQGLQFLIQYYNGEERAKGNILERFSAQQFPDLHSELNLSSLELGDSALYFCASSVGRDRPDTEAFFGQGTRLTVV.

The chain joins TRBV12-3 or TRBV12-4 to TRBJ1-1; D not resolved. The V end lost 5 bases, the J end lost 3 bases, and 10 bases lay between the germline ends. The CDR3 contains 13 residues. CDR3 residues: CASSTRRDTEAFF. Here the CDR3 DNA reads TGTGCCAGCAGTACCCGGAGAGACACTGAAGCTTTCTTT.

This clonotype was counted between two and nine times. The chain links TRBV15 to TRBJ1-2, with a weak D call TRBD1 (6 bases). The CDR3 extends over 13 amino acids. Trimming pared 3 bases from V and 7 bases from J, leaving 12 bases between. Per germline, CDR1 LNHNV and CDR2 YYDKDF (reference sequence). The CDR3 region has the DNA TGTGCCACCAGCAGGGAAAACAGGGTTGGCTACACCTTC. This encodes CATSRENRVGYTF.

Regarding this clonotype: A read error may be the cause here, since a much bigger clone is one base away. The chain has TRBV7-9 and TRBJ1-2; 7 bases agree with TRBD1. Germline assignment: CDR1 SEHNR and CDR2 FQNEAQ (reference sequence). This CDR3 spans 13 amino acids. The CDR3 loop is CASSLVLRGGYAF. CDR3 in DNA: TGTGCCAGCAGCTTAGTGCTGAGAGGGGGCTACGCCTTC.

This clonotype was counted many times. The chain is built from TRBV27 and TRBJ1-5; D possibly corresponds to TRBD1 (5 bases). The V end lost 5 bases, the J end lost 4 bases, and 12 bases lay between the germline ends. The CDR3 contains 14 residues. Germline lookup yields CDR1 MNHEY and CDR2 SMNVEV (reference sequence). CDR3 residues: CASSPGRWNQPQHF. The CDR3 nucleotides read TGTGCCAGCAGTCCGGGGCGCTGGAATCAGCCCCAGCATTTT.

Ten or more counts support this clonotype. The gene calls are TRBV7-2 and TRBJ2-4; TRBD2 matches 7 bases. Germline V CDR1 and CDR2: SGHTA, FQGNSA. The CDR3 runs to 17 residues. The V segment lost 0 bases and the J segment 0 bases; nucleotides outside the gene matches: 5. This chain's CDR3 is CASSLALAEIAKNIQYF. The DNA of the CDR3 is TGTGCCAGCAGCTTAGCGCTAGCGGAGATAGCCAAAAACATTCAGTACTTC.

In regard to this clonotype: Being one base from a much bigger clone, this may be a read error. It is likely a read error, because the conserved phenylalanine at the end of the CDR3 is missing. This chain connects TRBV6-2 or TRBV6-3 to TRBJ2-2, with D uncertain. Trimming took 0 bases from V and 4 from J, leaving 6 bases between them. Germline V lookup: CDR1 MNHEY, CDR2 SVGEGT. This CDR3 spans 14 amino acids. The CDR3 bases are TGTGCCAGCAGTTACTCTACGGGCACCGGGGAGCTGTTTTTG. Translation: CASSYSTGTGELFL.

V and J are TRBV27 and TRBJ2-7; D call uncertain. The CDR3 loop spans 12 amino acids. Germline V gene sequence: CDR1 MNHEY, CDR2 SMNVEV (reference sequence). V lost 10 bases, J lost 5 bases, and 15 bases lay in between. The CDR3 DNA is TGTGCCACCCTAAAAGGGTGCGACGAGCAGTACTTC. As protein: CATLKGCDEQYF.

This clonotype was seen ten or more times. The chain couples TRBV7-8 to TRBJ2-7, with D tentatively TRBD2 (6 bases). The CDR3 contains 16 residues. Germline CDR1 and CDR2: SGHVS and FQNEAQ. The ends were cut back, 1 base at V and 2 bases at J, with 15 bases in the middle. This chain's CDR3 is CASSLGDGSIPYEQYF. CDR3 DNA sequence: TGTGCCAGCAGCTTAGGAGACGGGAGTATCCCCTACGAGCAGTACTTC.

This clonotype was seen more than once but under ten times. This may be a read error: a much more frequent sequence differs by one nucleotide. J is TRBJ2-5 and V is TRBV6-1, with 11 nucleotides matching TRBD2. The CDR3 length is 15 residues. V gave up 4 bases and J gave up 5 bases; unmatched junction bases: 6. Germline loops: CDR1 MNHNS, CDR2 SASEGT. The CDR3 DNA reads as TGTGCCAGCAGTGGCCTAGCGGGGGGCGGGGAGACCCAGTACTTC. Encoded protein: CASSGLAGGGETQYF.

This clonotype turned up a few times. J is TRBJ2-7 and V is TRBV5-1; D gene uncertain. Germline values: CDR1 SGHRS, CDR2 YFSETQ. Trimming removed 7 bases from V and 3 bases from J, with 11 bases in between. The CDR3 has 12 residues. CDR3 nucleotide sequence: TGCGCCAGCCGTTTATCCGGCTACGAGCAGTACTTC. It is translated as CASRLSGYEQYF.

This clonotype was counted many times. This chain connects TRBV20-1 to TRBJ1-2; D is uncertain. The CDR3 has 13 residues. Trimming shortened V by 3 bases and J by 2 bases, and 10 bases separated the two germline ends. Germline V gene data show CDR1 as DFQATT and CDR2 as SNEGSKA (reference sequence). The CDR3 DNA is TGCAGTGCTAGTTGGACCGGGAACTATGGCTACACCTTC. Residues: CSASWTGNYGYTF.

This clonotype has a count of ten or more. The chain has TRBV11-2 and TRBJ1-1; tentatively, D is TRBD1 (5 bases). The germline V gene encodes CDR1 SGHAT and CDR2 FQNNGV. The CDR3 sequence is 17 residues long. Deletions cut 0 bases from V and 5 bases from J, with 19 bases between. CDR3 DNA: TGTGCCAGCAGCTTAGATTTCGGGGGGATTCATAGGACTGAAGCTTTCTTT. It specifies CASSLDFGGIHRTEAFF.

Notes on this clonotype: Germline is not matched at one junction end, which may reflect a read error. J is TRBJ2-2 and V is TRBV18; D unresolved. Germline V gene data show CDR1 as KGHSH and CDR2 as LQKENI. The CDR3 spans 12 residues. The CDR3 DNA reads TGTACCAGCTCACCACTCGCGGGGGAGCTGTTTTTT. This encodes CTSSPLAGELFF.

This clonotype was seen many times. Mismatch with germline at one junction end may stem from a read error. This chain joins TRBV5-1 and TRBJ2-5; weak D call: TRBD2 (7 bases). The CDR3 covers 14 residues. Germline assignment: CDR1 SGHRS and CDR2 YFSETQ. The CDR3 bases are TGTGCCAGCAGTTTAGGGGGGGTCCAAGAGACCCAGTACTTC. Encoded protein: CASSLGGVQETQYF.

The CDR3 protein is CSANRDFTYEQYF. The CDR3 nucleotides read TGCAGTGCCAACCGGGACTTTACCTACGAGCAGTACTTC. The chain carries TRBV20-1 and TRBJ2-7; a weak D match, TRBD2 (6 bases). Trimming left V 6 bases short and J 2 bases short, with 14 bases between. CDR3 length: 13 amino acids. From germline, CDR1 is DFQATT and CDR2 SNEGSKA (reference sequence).

This clonotype has more than one count but fewer than ten. The J gene is TRBJ2-5, the V gene TRBV7-9; 8 nucleotides line up with TRBD1. The J segment lost 1 base and the V segment lost 4 bases, leaving 5 bases of the junction unmatched. CDR3 length: 15 residues. Germline V gene sequence: CDR1 SEHNR, CDR2 FQNEAQ (reference sequence). CDR3 amino acids: CASSSGQGTQETQYF. CDR3 coding DNA: TGTGCCAGCAGCTCCGGACAGGGAACCCAAGAGACCCAGTACTTC.

This clonotype showed up just a few times. V gene TRBV11-2 combines with J gene TRBJ2-2; 10 bases match TRBD2. The trim removed 7 bases at V and 3 bases at J, leaving 2 bases unmatched. CDR3 length: 14 residues. Germline-derived CDR1 and CDR2 are SGHAT and FQNNGV. CDR3 sequence reads: CASKTSGDTGELFF. In DNA, the CDR3 is TGTGCCAGCAAAACTAGCGGGGACACCGGGGAGCTGTTTTTT.

This clonotype occurred many times. V usage is TRBV12-5 and J usage is TRBJ1-1, with D tentatively TRBD1 (5 bases). Trimming took off 6 bases at V and 1 base at J, with 12 bases between the two ends. The CDR3 runs 14 residues. In germline, CDR1 is LGHNT, CDR2 FRNRAP. CDR3 protein: CASGGGTANTEAFF. CDR3 in DNA: TGTGCTAGTGGGGGAGGGACGGCGAACACTGAAGCTTTCTTT.

The chain carries TRBV5-1 and TRBJ2-5; D is perhaps TRBD1 or TRBD2 (5 bases each). The CDR3 length is 16 residues. Deletions cut 1 base from V and 0 bases from J, with 13 bases between. The germline CDR1 and CDR2 sequences are SGHRS and YFSETQ. CDR3 sequence reads: CASSLRVGDYQETQYF. In nucleotides, the CDR3 is TGCGCCAGCAGCTTGCGAGTGGGGGATTACCAAGAGACCCAGTACTTC.

This clonotype came up many times. The chain employs TRBV6-5 and TRBJ1-2; D unresolved. V was cut by 7 bases and J by 6 bases, with 9 bases left in between. This CDR3 contains 11 residues. The germline gives CDR1 MNHEY, CDR2 SVGAGI. CDR3 sequence (DNA): TGTGCCAGCATAGATGGGGATGGCTACACCTTC. This encodes CASIDGDGYTF.

In its sample, this clonotype was seen a few times. The J gene is TRBJ1-2, the V gene TRBV27; D is undetermined. The CDR3 sequence is 16 residues long. Germline CDR1 reads MNHEY; CDR2 reads SMNVEV (reference sequence). Trimming left V 3 bases short and J 1 base short, with 15 bases between. CDR3 in DNA: TGTGCCAGCAGTTTTGCTCCCCCGAAGAGTAACTATGGCTACACCTTC. Its translation is CASSFAPPKSNYGYTF.